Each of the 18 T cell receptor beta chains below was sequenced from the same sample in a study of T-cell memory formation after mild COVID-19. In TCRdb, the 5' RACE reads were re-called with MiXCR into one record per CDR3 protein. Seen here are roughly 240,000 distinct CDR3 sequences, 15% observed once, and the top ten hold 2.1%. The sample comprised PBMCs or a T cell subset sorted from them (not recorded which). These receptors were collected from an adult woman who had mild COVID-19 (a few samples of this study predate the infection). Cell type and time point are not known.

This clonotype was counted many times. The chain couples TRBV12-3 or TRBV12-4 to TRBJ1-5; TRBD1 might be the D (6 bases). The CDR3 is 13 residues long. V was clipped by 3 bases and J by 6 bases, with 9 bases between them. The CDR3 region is CASSFEGGQPQHF. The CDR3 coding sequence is TGTGCCAGCAGTTTCGAGGGGGGTCAGCCCCAGCATTTT.

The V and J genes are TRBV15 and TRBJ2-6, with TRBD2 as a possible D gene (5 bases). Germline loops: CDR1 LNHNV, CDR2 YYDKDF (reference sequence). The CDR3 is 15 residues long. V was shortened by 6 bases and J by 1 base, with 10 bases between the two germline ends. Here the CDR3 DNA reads TGTGCCACCAGTGAGGGTGGGTCTGGGGCCAACGTCCTGACTTTC. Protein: CATSEGGSGANVLTF.

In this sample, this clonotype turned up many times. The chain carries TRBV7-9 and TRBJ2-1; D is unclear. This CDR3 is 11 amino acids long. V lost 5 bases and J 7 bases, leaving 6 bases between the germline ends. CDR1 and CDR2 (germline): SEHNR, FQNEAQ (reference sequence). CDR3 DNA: TGTGCCAGCAGCCCCAAGAATGAGCAGTTCTTC. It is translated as CASSPKNEQFF.

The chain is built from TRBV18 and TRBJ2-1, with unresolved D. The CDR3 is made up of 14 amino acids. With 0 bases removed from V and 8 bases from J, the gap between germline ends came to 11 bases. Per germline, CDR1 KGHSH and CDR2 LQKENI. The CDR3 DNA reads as TGTGCCAGCTCACCACCGGTCGGGCAGTATGAGCAGTTCTTC. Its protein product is CASSPPVGQYEQFF. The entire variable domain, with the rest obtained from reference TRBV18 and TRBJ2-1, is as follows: NAGVMQNPRHLVRRRGQEARLRCSPMKGHSHVYWYRQLPEEGLKFMVYLQKENIIDESGMPKERFSAEFPKEGPSILRIQQVVRGDSAAYFCASSPPVGQYEQFFGPGTRLTVL.

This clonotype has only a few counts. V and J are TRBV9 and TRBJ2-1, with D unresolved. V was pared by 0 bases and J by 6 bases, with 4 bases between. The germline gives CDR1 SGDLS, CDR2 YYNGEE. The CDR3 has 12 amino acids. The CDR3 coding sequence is TGTGCCAGCAGCGTAGAGTTCAATGAGCAGTTCTTC. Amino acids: CASSVEFNEQFF.

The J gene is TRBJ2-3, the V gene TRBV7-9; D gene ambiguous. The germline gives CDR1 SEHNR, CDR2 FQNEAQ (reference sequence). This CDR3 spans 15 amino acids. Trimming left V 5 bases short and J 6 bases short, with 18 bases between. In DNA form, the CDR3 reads TGTGCCAGCAGCCGAGTCTCGGATCCCCTGGATACGCAGTATTTT. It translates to CASSRVSDPLDTQYF.

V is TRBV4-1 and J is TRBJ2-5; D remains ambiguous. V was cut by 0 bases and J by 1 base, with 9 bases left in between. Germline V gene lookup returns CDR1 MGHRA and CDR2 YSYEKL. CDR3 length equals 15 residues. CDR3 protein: CASSQDPGGQETQYF. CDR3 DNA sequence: TGCGCCAGCAGCCAAGACCCGGGCGGCCAAGAGACCCAGTACTTC.

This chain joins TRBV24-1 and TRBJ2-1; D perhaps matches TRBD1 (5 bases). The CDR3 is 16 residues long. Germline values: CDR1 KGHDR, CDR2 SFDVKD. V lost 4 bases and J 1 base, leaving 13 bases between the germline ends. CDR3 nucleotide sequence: TGTGCCACCAGTGACCCCGAGGCAGGGTCCTACAATGAGCAGTTCTTC. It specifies CATSDPEAGSYNEQFF.

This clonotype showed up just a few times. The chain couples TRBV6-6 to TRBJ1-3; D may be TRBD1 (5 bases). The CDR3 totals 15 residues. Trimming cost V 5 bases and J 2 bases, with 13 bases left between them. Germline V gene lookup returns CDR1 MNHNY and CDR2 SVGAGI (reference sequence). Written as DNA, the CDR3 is TGTGCCAGCAGTCTTCAGACAGATACTGGAAACACCATATATTTT. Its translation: CASSLQTDTGNTIYF.

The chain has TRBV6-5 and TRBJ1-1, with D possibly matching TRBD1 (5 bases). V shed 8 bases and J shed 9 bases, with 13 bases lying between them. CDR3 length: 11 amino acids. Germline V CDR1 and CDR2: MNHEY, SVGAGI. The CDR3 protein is CASAQGSKAFF. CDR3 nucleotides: TGTGCCAGCGCTCAGGGTAGTAAAGCTTTCTTT.

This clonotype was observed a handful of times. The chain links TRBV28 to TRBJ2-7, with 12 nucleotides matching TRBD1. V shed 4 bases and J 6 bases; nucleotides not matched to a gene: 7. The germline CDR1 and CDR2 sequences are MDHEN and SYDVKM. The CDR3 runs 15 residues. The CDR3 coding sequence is TGTGCCAGCAGTTCCCCCGGGACAGGGGGCTTCGAGCAGTACTTC. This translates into CASSSPGTGGFEQYF.

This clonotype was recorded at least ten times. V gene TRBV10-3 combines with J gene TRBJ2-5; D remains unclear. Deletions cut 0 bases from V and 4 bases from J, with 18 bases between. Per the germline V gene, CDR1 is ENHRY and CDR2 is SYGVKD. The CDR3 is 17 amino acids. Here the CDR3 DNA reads TGTGCCATCAGTGAGTCAACTAACACGAGACTTGGAGAGACCCAGTACTTC. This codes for CAISESTNTRLGETQYF.

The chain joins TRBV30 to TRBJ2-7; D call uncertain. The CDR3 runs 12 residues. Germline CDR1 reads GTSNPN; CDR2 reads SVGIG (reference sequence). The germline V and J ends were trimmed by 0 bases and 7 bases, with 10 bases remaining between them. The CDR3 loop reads CAWSVFGWEQYF. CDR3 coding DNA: TGTGCCTGGAGTGTATTTGGGTGGGAGCAGTACTTC.

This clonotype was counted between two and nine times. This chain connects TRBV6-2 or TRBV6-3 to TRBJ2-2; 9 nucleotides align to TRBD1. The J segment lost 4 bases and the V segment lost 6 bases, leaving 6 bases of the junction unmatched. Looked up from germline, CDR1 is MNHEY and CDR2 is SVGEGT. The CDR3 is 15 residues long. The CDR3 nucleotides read TGTGCCAGCAGGAGAGGGACAGGGCGCACCGGGGAGCTGTTTTTT. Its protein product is CASRRGTGRTGELFF.

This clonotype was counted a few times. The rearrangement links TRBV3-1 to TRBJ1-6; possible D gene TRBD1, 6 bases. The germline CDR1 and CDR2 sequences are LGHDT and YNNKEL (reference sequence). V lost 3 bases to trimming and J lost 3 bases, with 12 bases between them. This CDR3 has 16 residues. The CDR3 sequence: CASSHRGNGYNSPLHF. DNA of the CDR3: TGTGCCAGCAGCCACAGGGGCAATGGCTATAATTCACCCCTCCACTTT. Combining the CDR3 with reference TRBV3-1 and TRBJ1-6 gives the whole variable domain DTAVSQTPKYLVTQMGNDKSIKCEQNLGHDTMYWYKQDSKKFLKIMFSYNNKELIINETVPNRFSPKSPDKAHLNLHINSLELGDSAVYFCASSHRGNGYNSPLHFGNGTRLTVT.

The CDR3 is CASSQDRSEQFF. The CDR3 nucleotides are TGTGCCAGCAGCCAAGATCGGAGTGAGCAGTTCTTC. J is TRBJ2-1 and V is TRBV4-2; D gene ambiguous. This CDR3 comprises 12 residues. V lost 0 bases and J 9 bases, leaving 6 bases between the germline ends. Germline V gives CDR1 LGHNA, CDR2 YNFKEQ.

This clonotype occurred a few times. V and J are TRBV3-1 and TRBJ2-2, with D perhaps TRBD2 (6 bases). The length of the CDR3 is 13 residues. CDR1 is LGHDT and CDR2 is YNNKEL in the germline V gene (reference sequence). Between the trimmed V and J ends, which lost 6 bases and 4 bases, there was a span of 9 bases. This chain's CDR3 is CASSGRSTGELFF. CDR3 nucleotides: TGTGCCAGCAGTGGGAGGAGCACCGGGGAGCTGTTTTTT.

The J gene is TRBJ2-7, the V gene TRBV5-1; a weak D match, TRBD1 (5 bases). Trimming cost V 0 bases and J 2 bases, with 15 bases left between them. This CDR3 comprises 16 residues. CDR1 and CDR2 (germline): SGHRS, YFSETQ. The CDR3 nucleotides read TGCGCCAGCAGCTTGGCCGGCGGCCAGGGTGCCTACGAGCAGTACTTC. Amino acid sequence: CASSLAGGQGAYEQYF.